The 29 T cell receptor beta chains given below trace back to one sample, sequenced in a study of T cell responses to AZD1222 COVID-19 vaccine. The repertoire was sequenced with immunoSEQ multiplex PCR; TCRdb's copy has only in-frame clones and lacks some. The table has approximately 190,000 clones, around 90% seen once. Specimen: peripheral blood, collected on day 0 of AZD1222 vaccination. Receptors originate from an adult in good health.

The rearrangement links TRBV28 to TRBJ1-1, with TRBD1 identical over 7 bases. Looked up from germline, CDR1 is MDHEN and CDR2 is SYDVKM. The CDR3 spans 14 residues. V lost 3 bases, J lost 5 bases, and 6 bases stayed unmatched. CDR3 protein: CASSFAGGGTEAFF. The CDR3 coding sequence is TGTGCCAGCAGTTTCGCAGGGGGTGGGACTGAAGCTTTCTTT.

The rearrangement joins TRBV9 to TRBJ1-4; no reliable D call. CDR3 length: 15 amino acids. Germline V gene sequence: CDR1 SGDLS, CDR2 YYNGEE. Trimming left V 3 bases short and J 7 bases short, with 16 bases between. CDR3 nucleotide sequence: TGTGCCAGCAGCGCCCGCCAGGTGGATGGTGAAAAACTGTTTTTT. It is translated as CASSARQVDGEKLFF.

The gene calls are TRBV7-9 and TRBJ2-4; 16 nucleotides agree with TRBD2. CDR3 length: 18 amino acids. Germline assignment: CDR1 SEHNR and CDR2 FQNEAQ (reference sequence). Trimming took 6 bases from V and 9 from J; bases not matched to a gene: 14. For the CDR3, the DNA is TGTGCCAGCAGTTCGCCGGGACTAGCGGGAGGGCCGGTGGTCATTCAGTACTTC. Translation: CASSSPGLAGGPVVIQYF. The full variable domain, completed using reference TRBV7-9 and TRBJ2-4, is DTGVSQNPRHKITKRGQNVTFRCDPISEHNRLYWYRQTLGQGPEFLTYFQNEAQLEKSRLLSDRFSAERPKGSFSTLEIQRTEQGDSAMYLCASSSPGLAGGPVVIQYFGAGTRLSVL.

The chain has TRBV4-2 and TRBJ2-1; 10 bases match TRBD2. Germline V CDR1 and CDR2: LGHNA, YNFKEQ. Trimming at V came to 2 bases and at J to 2 bases, leaving 3 bases not matched to a gene. The CDR3 has 16 residues. CDR3: CASSQLAGATYNEQFF. The CDR3 nucleotides read TGTGCCAGCAGCCAACTAGCGGGGGCCACCTACAATGAGCAGTTCTTC.

The V gene is TRBV4-2, the J gene TRBJ1-1, with 7 positions matching TRBD1. This CDR3 has 15 amino acids. The germline gives CDR1 LGHNA, CDR2 YNFKEQ. Unmatched junction bases numbered 9, after V lost 4 bases and J lost 4 bases. CDR3 residues: CASSLEGGMGTEAFF. CDR3 coding DNA: TGTGCCAGCAGCCTTGAAGGGGGCATGGGCACTGAAGCTTTCTTT.

This clone is a singleton in its sample. The chain carries TRBV7-2 and TRBJ2-3; D is unresolved. From germline, CDR1 is SGHTA and CDR2 FQGNSA. This CDR3 is built from 15 residues. The V and J ends lost 2 bases and 4 bases respectively, with 13 bases between them. CDR3 residues: CASSLMVVPSDTQYF. For the CDR3, the DNA is TGTGCCAGCAGCTTAATGGTAGTTCCCTCAGATACGCAGTATTTT.

This clone was counted a single time. V usage is TRBV10-3 and J usage is TRBJ2-1, with 9 bases identical to TRBD2. Germline V gene sequence: CDR1 ENHRY, CDR2 SYGVKD. The CDR3 loop spans 15 amino acids. V lost 1 base, J lost 4 bases, and 2 bases stayed unmatched. The CDR3: CAISELAGAYNEQFF. CDR3 in DNA: TGTGCCATCAGTGAGTTAGCGGGAGCGTACAATGAGCAGTTCTTC.

V usage is TRBV4-3 and J usage is TRBJ1-6; 11 nucleotides align to TRBD1. V shed 1 base, J shed 8 bases, and the junction held 7 bases outside the gene matches. The CDR3 is made up of 17 amino acids. Germline V gives CDR1 LGHNA, CDR2 YSLEER. The CDR3 coding sequence is TGCGCCAGCAGCCAAGTGTCCCCGGGACAGGGGGATTCACCCCTCCACTTT. Translation: CASSQVSPGQGDSPLHF.

In this sample, this clone turned up a few times. The rearrangement links TRBV9 to TRBJ2-2, with D perhaps TRBD1 or TRBD2 (6 bases each). CDR1 and CDR2 from the germline V gene are SGDLS and YYNGEE. This CDR3 region has 15 residues. The V end was cut by 6 bases, the J end by 0 bases, with 12 bases between. The CDR3 DNA sequence: TGTGCCAGCACACCAAGGGGGGCGAACACCGGGGAGCTGTTTTTT. Protein product: CASTPRGANTGELFF.

The genes are TRBV18 and TRBJ2-7; D unresolved. Germline V lookup: CDR1 KGHSH, CDR2 LQKENI. Trimming pared 3 bases from V and 2 bases from J, leaving 11 bases between. The CDR3 runs to 14 residues. The CDR3 nucleotides read TGTGCCAGCTCACCCCGGCAGGATCCCTACGAGCAGTACTTC. Its translation is CASSPRQDPYEQYF.

This clone occurred once. The rearrangement uses TRBV19 and TRBJ2-5, with 11 nucleotides matching TRBD2. The CDR3 has 17 amino acids. The V segment lost 1 base and the J segment 5 bases; nucleotides outside the gene matches: 9. In germline, CDR1 is LNHDA, CDR2 SQIVND (reference sequence). CDR3 DNA: TGTGCCAGTAGTATAGCTCTATGGGGACTAGCGGACGAGACCCAGTACTTC. This sequence encodes CASSIALWGLADETQYF.

This clone was detected once. The genes are TRBV2 and TRBJ1-4; D remains ambiguous. In germline, CDR1 is SNHLY, CDR2 FYNNEI. The CDR3 extends over 15 amino acids. Trimming shortened V by 3 bases and J by 4 bases, and 12 bases separated the two germline ends. CDR3 region: CASSEAIGGNEKLFF. The CDR3, as DNA: TGTGCCAGCAGTGAGGCCATAGGTGGTAATGAAAAACTGTTTTTT.

The V gene is TRBV3-1 (or the pseudogene TRBV3-2), the J gene TRBJ1-3; 8 bases match TRBD1. V lost 2 bases, J lost 4 bases, and 7 bases stayed unmatched. Germline V gene lookup returns CDR1 LGHDT and CDR2 YNNKEL (reference sequence). The length of the CDR3 is 16 residues. DNA for the CDR3: TGTGCCAGCAGCCAACTGACAGGGGAGGGGGGAAACACCATATATTTT. This gives the protein CASSQLTGEGGNTIYF.

The V and J genes are TRBV9 and TRBJ2-4, with D possibly called TRBD1 or TRBD2 (6 bases each). Trimming left V 0 bases short and J 7 bases short, with 17 bases between. Germline CDR1 reads SGDLS; CDR2 reads YYNGEE. The length of the CDR3 is 16 residues. The CDR3 reads CASSVDEGGRWNIQYF. CDR3 DNA: TGTGCCAGCAGCGTAGATGAAGGGGGGCGGTGGAACATTCAGTACTTC.

This clone was counted only a few times. This sequence joins TRBV5-1 and TRBJ1-1; D is possibly TRBD1 (5 bases). Trimming took off 6 bases at V and 2 bases at J, with 11 bases between the two ends. Germline lookup yields CDR1 SGHRS and CDR2 YFSETQ. The CDR3 covers 13 residues. CDR3 sequence (DNA): TGCGCCAGCAATGGGGGAATCAACACTGAAGCTTTCTTT. As protein: CASNGGINTEAFF.

The chain's CDR3 is CASSFGTSGVRETQYF. The CDR3 nucleotides are TGCGCCAGCAGCTTTGGGACTAGCGGGGTACGAGAGACCCAGTACTTC. V gene TRBV5-1 combines with J gene TRBJ2-5; 13 bases are a match to TRBD2. Germline CDR1 reads SGHRS; CDR2 reads YFSETQ. V was pared by 2 bases and J by 4 bases, with 5 bases of the junction left unmatched. The CDR3 extends over 16 amino acids.

The rearrangement joins TRBV27 to TRBJ2-2, with D hard to call. This CDR3 has 17 residues. Between the trimmed V and J ends, which lost 3 bases and 0 bases, there was a span of 14 bases. From germline, CDR1 is MNHEY and CDR2 SMNVEV (reference sequence). The CDR3 protein is CASSLRFGYPNTGELFF. As DNA, the CDR3 is TGTGCCAGCAGTTTGCGATTCGGCTACCCGAACACCGGGGAGCTGTTTTTT.

J is TRBJ2-7 and V is TRBV27; the match to TRBD1 covers 7 bases. The J segment lost 4 bases and the V segment lost 8 bases, leaving 2 bases of the junction unmatched. The germline V gene has CDR1 MNHEY and CDR2 SMNVEV (reference sequence). The CDR3 is 11 amino acids. The CDR3 DNA reads TGTGCCAGCCAGGGGGAATACGAGCAGTACTTC. This encodes CASQGEYEQYF.

The rearrangement links TRBV7-8 to TRBJ2-2; D gene ambiguous. There are 14 residues in the CDR3. CDR1 and CDR2 (germline): SGHVS, FQNEAQ. V lost 2 bases to trimming and J lost 4 bases, with 8 bases between them. The CDR3 bases are TGTGCCAGCAGCTTATCAACAGTCACCGGGGAGCTGTTTTTT. It specifies CASSLSTVTGELFF.

The chain uses TRBV18 and TRBJ2-3, with D possibly being TRBD2 (5 bases). With 6 bases removed from V and 5 bases from J, the gap between germline ends came to 15 bases. Germline V gene data show CDR1 as KGHSH and CDR2 as LQKENI. The CDR3 covers 14 residues. The CDR3 sequence: CASSQNAGEDTQYF. CDR3 sequence (DNA): TGTGCCAGCTCCCAAAACGCCGGGGAAGATACGCAGTATTTT.

This rearrangement joins TRBV20-1 to TRBJ2-3; D uncertain. CDR3 length: 15 residues. The germline CDR1 and CDR2 sequences are DFQATT and SNEGSKA (reference sequence). Trimming took off 3 bases at V and 5 bases at J, with 18 bases between the two ends. The CDR3 loop reads CSASGLVLLGDTQYF. CDR3 DNA: TGCAGTGCTAGTGGTTTGGTTCTTTTAGGAGATACGCAGTATTTT.

The chain couples TRBV5-1 to TRBJ1-6, with TRBD1 matching 8 bases. V shed 4 bases and J 9 bases; nucleotides not matched to a gene: 9. Germline assignment: CDR1 SGHRS and CDR2 YFSETQ. This CDR3 comprises 15 residues. The CDR3 bases are TGCGCCAGCAGCGGGGACAGGCCACAAAGTTCACCCCTCCACTTT. Amino acids: CASSGDRPQSSPLHF.

The CDR3 DNA follows: TGTGCCAGCGAGGGATTCGGGCATCAGCCCCAGCATTTT. Protein sequence: CASEGFGHQPQHF. V gene TRBV7-3 combines with J gene TRBJ1-5; D is ambiguous. Trimming removed 8 bases from V and 5 bases from J, with 13 bases in between. CDR1 SGHTA and CDR2 FQGTGA come from the germline V gene. This CDR3 has 13 residues.

This rearrangement joins TRBV5-5 to TRBJ1-2, with TRBD1 matching 8 bases. The CDR3 is 15 residues long. V shed 0 bases, J shed 6 bases, and the junction held 7 bases outside the gene matches. In germline, CDR1 is SGHKS, CDR2 YYEKEE (reference sequence). CDR3 loop: CASSLEGIQGDGYTF. CDR3 bases: TGTGCCAGCAGCTTGGAAGGAATACAGGGGGATGGCTACACCTTC.

J is TRBJ1-1 and V is TRBV9; the D is unclear. V gave up 3 bases and J gave up 0 bases, with 9 bases separating them. CDR1 and CDR2 (germline): SGDLS, YYNGEE. The CDR3 has 14 amino acids. The CDR3 DNA reads as TGTGCCAGCAGCGCGCGAACTTTGAACACTGAAGCTTTCTTT. Translating gives CASSARTLNTEAFF.

The chain carries TRBV9 and TRBJ1-2; a weak D match, TRBD1 (6 bases). The CDR3 has 16 amino acids. V was pared by 0 bases and J by 8 bases, with 20 bases between. Germline CDR1 reads SGDLS; CDR2 reads YYNGEE. The CDR3 sequence is CASSVVGSEGGEGYTF. The DNA of the CDR3 is TGTGCCAGCAGCGTAGTTGGGAGTGAGGGGGGAGAAGGCTACACCTTC.

This rearrangement joins TRBV7-2 to TRBJ2-5; D is perhaps TRBD2 (6 bases). Germline lookup yields CDR1 SGHTA and CDR2 FQGNSA. Trimming pared 5 bases from V and 5 bases from J, leaving 15 bases between. The CDR3 has 14 amino acids. The DNA for the CDR3 is TGTGCCAGCAGCCCGTCGACGGGAGCGGAGACCCAGTACTTC. It translates to CASSPSTGAETQYF.

This chain connects TRBV6-5 to TRBJ2-3; D not resolved. Trimming took 8 bases from V and 0 from J, leaving 9 bases between them. CDR1 and CDR2 from the germline V gene are MNHEY and SVGAGI. The CDR3 sequence is 13 residues long. CDR3 region: CASRFQSTDTQYF. The CDR3 coding sequence is TGTGCCAGCCGGTTTCAGAGCACAGATACGCAGTATTTT.

J is TRBJ2-1 and V is TRBV10-3, with 9 bases aligning to TRBD1. With 5 bases clipped from V and 7 bases from J, the junction kept 15 bases outside the gene matches. The CDR3 consists of 17 residues. Germline lookup yields CDR1 ENHRY and CDR2 SYGVKD. CDR3 coding DNA: TGTGCCATCAGTTCCCCCGATACCGGGACAGGGAGGAATGAGCAGTTCTTC. Its translation is CAISSPDTGTGRNEQFF.